This entry is about one TCR beta chain. The data were obtained in a study of regulatory T cells in long-lasting Graves disease. Relying on iRepertoire HTBI primers and Arm-PCR of CDR3 regions, the team built TCR beta libraries. TCRdb reprocessed the multiplex PCR reads via MiXCR and lists one record per CDR3 protein. The data contain roughly 500,000 distinct CDR3 sequences, around 21% of them singletons. Time point: persistent/refractory GD, antithyroid drugs over 5 years with positive TRAb. The TCR library used RNA extracted from PBMCs. Germline CDR1 and CDR2: SEHNR and FQNEAQ (reference sequence). The CDR3 extends over 20 amino acids. The V gene end was trimmed by 4 bases and the J gene end by 6 bases; junction bases not matched to a gene: 23.

The chain couples TRBV7-9 to TRBJ2-7; 11 bases match TRBD2. The sequencing here drew on peripheral blood mononuclear cells (PBMCs), taken when the disease was refractory, from a patient treated with antithyroid drugs. The clonotype comes from a female donor with Graves disease. The CDR3 spells CASSSWGTDSGRAHSLEQYF. The CDR3 DNA reads TGTGCCAGCAGCTCGTGGGGGACGGATAGCGGGAGGGCCCATTCTCTCGAGCAGTACTTC.